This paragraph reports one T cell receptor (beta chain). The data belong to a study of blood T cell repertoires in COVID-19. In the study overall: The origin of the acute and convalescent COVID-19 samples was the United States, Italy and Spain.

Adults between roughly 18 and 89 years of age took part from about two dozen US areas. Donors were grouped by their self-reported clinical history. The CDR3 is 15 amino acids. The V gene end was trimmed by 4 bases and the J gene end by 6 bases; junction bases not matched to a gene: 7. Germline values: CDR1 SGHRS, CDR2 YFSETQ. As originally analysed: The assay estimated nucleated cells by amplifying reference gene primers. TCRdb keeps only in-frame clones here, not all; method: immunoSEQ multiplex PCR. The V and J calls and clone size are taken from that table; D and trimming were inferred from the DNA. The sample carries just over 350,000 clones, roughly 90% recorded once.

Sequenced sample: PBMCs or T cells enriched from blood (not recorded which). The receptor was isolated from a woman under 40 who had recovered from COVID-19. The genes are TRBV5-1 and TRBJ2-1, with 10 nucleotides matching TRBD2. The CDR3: CASSPTSGVTNEQFF. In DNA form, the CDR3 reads TGCGCCAGCAGCCCTACTAGCGGGGTTACCAATGAGCAGTTCTTC. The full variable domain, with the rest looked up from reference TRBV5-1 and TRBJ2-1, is KAGVTQTPRYLIKTRGQQVTLSCSPISGHRSVSWYQQTPGQGLQFLFEYFSETQRNKGNFPGRFSGRQFSNSRSEMNVSTLELGDSALYLCASSPTSGVTNEQFFGPGTRLTVL.